The clone carrying this T cell receptor beta chain was detected once. The sample originates from a study of blood T cells in healthy people across ages. This CDR3 is built from 15 residues. V was cut by 4 bases and J by 3 bases, with 13 bases left in between. CDR1 is SNHLY, CDR2 FYNNEI, per germline. Then a second PCR, running about 7 to 11 cycles, was carried out with a sample-barcoded 5' primer and a J-beta primer mix. From the 5' RACE reads, TCRdb called clonotypes with MiXCR, one entry per CDR3 protein. The table lists hundreds of thousands of distinct CDR3 sequences, roughly 25% of them singletons. This sample also appeared in a second study, on T cells of mothers and their children.

The specimen sequenced was blood. This chain connects TRBV2 to TRBJ2-1; D is unresolved. The clonotype was recovered from a boy under 18 in good health. The CDR3 nucleotides read TGTGCCAGCAGTGTCCGGATCGGCAACTACAATGAGCAGTTCTTC. Translated: CASSVRIGNYNEQFF.